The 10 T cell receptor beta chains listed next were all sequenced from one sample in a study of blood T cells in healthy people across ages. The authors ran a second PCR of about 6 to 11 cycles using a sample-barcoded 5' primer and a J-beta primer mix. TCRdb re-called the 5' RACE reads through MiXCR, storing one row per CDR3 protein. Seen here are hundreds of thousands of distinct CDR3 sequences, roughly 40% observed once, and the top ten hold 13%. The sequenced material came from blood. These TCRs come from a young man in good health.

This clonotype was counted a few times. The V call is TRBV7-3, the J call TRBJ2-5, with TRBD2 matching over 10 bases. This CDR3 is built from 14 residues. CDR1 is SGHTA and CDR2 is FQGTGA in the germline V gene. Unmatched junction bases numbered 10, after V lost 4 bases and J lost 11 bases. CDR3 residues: CASSSAGGNNEQYF. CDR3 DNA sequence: TGTGCCAGCAGCTCAGCGGGGGGGAACAATGAGCAGTACTTC.

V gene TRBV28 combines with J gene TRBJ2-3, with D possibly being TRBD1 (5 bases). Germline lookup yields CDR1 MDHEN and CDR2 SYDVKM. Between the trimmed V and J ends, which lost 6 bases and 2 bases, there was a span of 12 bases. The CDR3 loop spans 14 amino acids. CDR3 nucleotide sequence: TGTGCCAGCAGCCAGGACACCGCCACAGATACGCAGTATTTT. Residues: CASSQDTATDTQYF.

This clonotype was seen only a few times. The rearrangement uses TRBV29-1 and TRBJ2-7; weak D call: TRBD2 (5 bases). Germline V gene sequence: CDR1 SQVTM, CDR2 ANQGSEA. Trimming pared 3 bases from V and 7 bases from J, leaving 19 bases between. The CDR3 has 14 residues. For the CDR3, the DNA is TGCAGCGTTGATTCTGGTAGAGGGCCCAATGAGCAGTACTTC. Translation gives CSVDSGRGPNEQYF.

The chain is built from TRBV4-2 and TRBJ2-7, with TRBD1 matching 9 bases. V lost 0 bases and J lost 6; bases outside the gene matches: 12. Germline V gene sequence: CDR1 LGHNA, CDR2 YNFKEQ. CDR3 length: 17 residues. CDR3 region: CASSQDGTGQGISEQYF. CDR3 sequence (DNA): TGTGCCAGCAGCCAAGATGGGACGGGACAGGGTATTAGCGAGCAGTACTTC.

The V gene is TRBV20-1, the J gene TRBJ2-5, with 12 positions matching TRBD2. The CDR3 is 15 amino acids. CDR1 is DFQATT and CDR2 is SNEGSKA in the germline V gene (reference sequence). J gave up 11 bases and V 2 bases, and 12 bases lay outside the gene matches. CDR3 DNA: TGCAGTGCTAGAAGTCTAGCGGGGGGGTACAATGAGCAGTACTTC. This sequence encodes CSARSLAGGYNEQYF.

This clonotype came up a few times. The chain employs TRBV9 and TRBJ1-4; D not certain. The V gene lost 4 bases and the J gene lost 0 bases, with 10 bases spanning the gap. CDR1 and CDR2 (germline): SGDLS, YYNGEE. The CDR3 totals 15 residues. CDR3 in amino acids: CASSPYRTTNEKLFF. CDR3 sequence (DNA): TGTGCCAGCAGCCCTTACAGAACAACTAATGAAAAACTGTTTTTT.

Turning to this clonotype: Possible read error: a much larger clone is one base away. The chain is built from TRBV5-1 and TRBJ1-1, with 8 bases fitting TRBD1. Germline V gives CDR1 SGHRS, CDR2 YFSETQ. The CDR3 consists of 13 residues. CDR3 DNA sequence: TGCGCCAGCGGCTTCGACAGGGGAACTGAAGCTTTCTTT. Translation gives CASGFDRGTEAFF.

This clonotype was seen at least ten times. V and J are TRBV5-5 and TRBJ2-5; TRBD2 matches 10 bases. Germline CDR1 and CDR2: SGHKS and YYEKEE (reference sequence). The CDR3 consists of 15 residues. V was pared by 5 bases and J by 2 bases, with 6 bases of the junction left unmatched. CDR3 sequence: CASRASGRAQETQYF. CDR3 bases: TGTGCCAGCAGGGCTAGCGGGAGAGCACAAGAGACCCAGTACTTC. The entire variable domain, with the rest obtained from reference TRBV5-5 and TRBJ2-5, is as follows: DAGVTQSPTHLIKTRGQQVTLRCSPISGHKSVSWYQQVLGQGPQFIFQYYEKEERGRGNFPDRFSARQFPNYSSELNVNALLLGDSALYLCASRASGRAQETQYFGPGTRLLVL.

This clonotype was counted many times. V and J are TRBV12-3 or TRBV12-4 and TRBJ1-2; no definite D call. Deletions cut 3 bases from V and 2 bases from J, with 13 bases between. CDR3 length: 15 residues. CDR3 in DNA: TGTGCCAGCAGTTTTCCCGGCGGAGAAAACTATGGCTACACCTTC. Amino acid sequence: CASSFPGGENYGYTF.

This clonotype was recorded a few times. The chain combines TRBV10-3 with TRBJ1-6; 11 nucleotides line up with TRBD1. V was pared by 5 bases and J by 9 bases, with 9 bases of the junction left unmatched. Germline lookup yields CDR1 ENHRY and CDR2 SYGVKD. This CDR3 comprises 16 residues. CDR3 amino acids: CAISSAGQGASSPLHF. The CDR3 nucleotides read TGTGCCATCAGTTCAGCCGGACAGGGGGCTAGTTCACCCCTCCACTTT.